The 6 T cell receptor beta chains in this list originate from one sample, sequenced in a study of T cells after yellow fever vaccination. TCRdb called the 5' RACE reads again in MiXCR, with one record for every CDR3 protein. The table shows about 140,000 distinct CDR3 sequences, with under 8% occurring only once. Sample: CD4+ T cells sorted from PBMCs, taken 10 days after the yellow fever booster vaccination. These receptors all stem from a man aged 25 to 40 who received the YFV17D yellow fever vaccine.

The chain employs TRBV5-6 and TRBJ2-1; 8 positions match TRBD2. The CDR3 is 16 amino acids. The germline gives CDR1 SGHDT, CDR2 YYEEEE. V was clipped by 0 bases and J by 2 bases; unmatched bases: 4. CDR3 loop: CASSLDRTSTYNEQFF. The CDR3 DNA reads as TGTGCCAGCAGCTTGGATCGGACTAGCACCTACAATGAGCAGTTCTTC. The full variable domain, rest sourced from reference TRBV5-6 and TRBJ2-1, is DAGVTQSPTHLIKTRGQQVTLRCSPKSGHDTVSWYQQALGQGPQFIFQYYEEEERQRGNFPDRFSGHQFPNYSSELNVNALLLGDSALYLCASSLDRTSTYNEQFFGPGTRLTVL.

This clonotype was seen at least ten times. The rearrangement uses TRBV12-3 or TRBV12-4 and TRBJ2-1, with TRBD2 identical over 7 bases. Trimming took 7 bases from V and 12 from J; bases not matched to a gene: 15. The CDR3 spans 14 residues. CDR3 sequence: CASTFRDYGSGQFF. In DNA, the CDR3 is TGTGCCAGCACCTTCCGGGACTACGGAAGCGGGCAGTTCTTC.

This clonotype has at least ten counts. The chain links TRBV7-2 to TRBJ2-5, with D perhaps TRBD1 (6 bases). V was shortened by 11 bases and J by 4 bases, with 14 bases between the two germline ends. The CDR3 covers 12 residues. Germline V gene lookup returns CDR1 SGHTA and CDR2 FQGNSA. CDR3 residues: CAWAGVGETQYF. The CDR3 bases are TGTGCCTGGGCAGGGGTGGGAGAGACCCAGTACTTC.

This clonotype was seen ten or more times. This chain uses TRBV20-1 with TRBJ2-1; 10 bases line up with TRBD1. V was pared by 5 bases and J by 5 bases, with 6 bases of the junction left unmatched. The CDR3 spans 14 residues. Germline CDR1 and CDR2: DFQATT and SNEGSKA (reference sequence). The chain's CDR3 is CSAPGTGVDNEQFF. The CDR3 DNA sequence: TGCAGTGCTCCCGGGACAGGGGTGGACAATGAGCAGTTCTTC.

As concerns this clonotype: A much larger clone sits a single nucleotide away, making a read error possible. For the CDR3, the DNA is TGCAGTGCTGACGGAGGCAGCGGGAGTGTCACAGATACGCAGTATTTT. This translates into CSADGGSGSVTDTQYF. The rearrangement uses TRBV20-1 and TRBJ2-3; TRBD2 aligns across 8 bases. J was trimmed by 2 bases and V by 5 bases; bases with no gene match: 12. Per germline, CDR1 DFQATT and CDR2 SNEGSKA (reference sequence). The CDR3 is 16 amino acids.

The rearrangement joins TRBV7-2 to TRBJ2-5, with D perhaps matching TRBD1 (6 bases). The germline CDR1 and CDR2 sequences are SGHTA and FQGNSA. The CDR3 has 14 residues. V dropped 6 bases and J dropped 4 bases, with 15 bases sitting between them. CDR3 sequence: CASSMGALGETQYF. For the CDR3, the DNA is TGTGCCAGCAGTATGGGGGCTCTAGGAGAGACCCAGTACTTC. Looking up the rest from reference TRBV7-2 and TRBJ2-5 gives the full variable domain: GAGVSQSPSNKVTEKGKDVELRCDPISGHTALYWYRQSLGQGLEFLIYFQGNSAPDKSGLPSDRFSAERTGGSVSTLTIQRTQQEDSAVYLCASSMGALGETQYFGPGTRLLVL.